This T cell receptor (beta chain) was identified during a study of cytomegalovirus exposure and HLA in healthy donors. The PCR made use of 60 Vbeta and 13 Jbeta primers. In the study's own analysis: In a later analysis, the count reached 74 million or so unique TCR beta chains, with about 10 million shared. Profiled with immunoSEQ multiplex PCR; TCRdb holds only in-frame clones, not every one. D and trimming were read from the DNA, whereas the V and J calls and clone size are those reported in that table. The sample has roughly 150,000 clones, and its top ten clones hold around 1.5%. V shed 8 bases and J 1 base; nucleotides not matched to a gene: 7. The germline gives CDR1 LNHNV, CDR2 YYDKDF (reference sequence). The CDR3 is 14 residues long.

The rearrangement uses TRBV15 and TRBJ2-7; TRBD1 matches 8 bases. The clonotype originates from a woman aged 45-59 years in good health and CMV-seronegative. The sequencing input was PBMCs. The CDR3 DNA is TGTGCCACCCGACGGACAGGGAAGTCCTACGAGCAGTACTTC. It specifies CATRRTGKSYEQYF.